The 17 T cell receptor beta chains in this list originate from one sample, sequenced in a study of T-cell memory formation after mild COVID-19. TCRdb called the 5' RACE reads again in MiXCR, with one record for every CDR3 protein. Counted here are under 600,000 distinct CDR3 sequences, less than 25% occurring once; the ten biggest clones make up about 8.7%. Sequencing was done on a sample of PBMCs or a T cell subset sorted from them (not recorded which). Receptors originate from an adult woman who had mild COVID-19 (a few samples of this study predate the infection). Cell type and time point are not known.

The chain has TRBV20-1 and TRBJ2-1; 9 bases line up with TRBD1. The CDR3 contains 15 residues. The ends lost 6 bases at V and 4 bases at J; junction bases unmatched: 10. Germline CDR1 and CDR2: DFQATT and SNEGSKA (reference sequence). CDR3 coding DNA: TGCAGTGCGCCGCTACCCGGGACAGGGTACAATGAGCAGTTCTTC. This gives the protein CSAPLPGTGYNEQFF.

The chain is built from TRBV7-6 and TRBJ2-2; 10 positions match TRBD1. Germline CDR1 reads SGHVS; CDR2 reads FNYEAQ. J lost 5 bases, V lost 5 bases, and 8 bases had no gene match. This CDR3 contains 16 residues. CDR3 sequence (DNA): TGTGCCAGCAGCCCAGGACAGGGGGTCCCTACCGGGGAGCTGTTTTTT. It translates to CASSPGQGVPTGELFF.

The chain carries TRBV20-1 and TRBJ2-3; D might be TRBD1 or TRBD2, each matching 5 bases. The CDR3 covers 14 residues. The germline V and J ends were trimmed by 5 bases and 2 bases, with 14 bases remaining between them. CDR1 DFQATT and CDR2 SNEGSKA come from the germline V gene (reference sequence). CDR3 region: CSAPGASNTDTQYF. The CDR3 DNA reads TGCAGTGCTCCCGGGGCCTCCAACACAGATACGCAGTATTTT.

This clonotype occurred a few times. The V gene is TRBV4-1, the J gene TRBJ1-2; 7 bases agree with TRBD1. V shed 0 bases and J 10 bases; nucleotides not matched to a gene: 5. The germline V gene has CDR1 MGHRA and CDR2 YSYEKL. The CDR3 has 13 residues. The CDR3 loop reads CASSQDTDRDYTF. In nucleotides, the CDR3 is TGCGCCAGCAGCCAAGATACTGACAGGGACTACACCTTC.

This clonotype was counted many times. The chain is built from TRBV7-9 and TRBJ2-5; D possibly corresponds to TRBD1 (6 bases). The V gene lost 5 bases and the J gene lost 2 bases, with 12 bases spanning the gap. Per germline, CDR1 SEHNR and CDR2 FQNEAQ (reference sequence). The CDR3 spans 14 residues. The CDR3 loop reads CASSTRQEQETQYF. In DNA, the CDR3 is TGTGCCAGCAGCACTCGACAGGAACAAGAGACCCAGTACTTC.

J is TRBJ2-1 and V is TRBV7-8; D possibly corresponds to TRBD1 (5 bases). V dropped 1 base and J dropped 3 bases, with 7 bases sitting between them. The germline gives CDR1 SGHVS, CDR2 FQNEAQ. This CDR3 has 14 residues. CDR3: CASSLGQFYNEQFF. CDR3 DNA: TGTGCCAGCAGCTTAGGACAGTTCTACAATGAGCAGTTCTTC.

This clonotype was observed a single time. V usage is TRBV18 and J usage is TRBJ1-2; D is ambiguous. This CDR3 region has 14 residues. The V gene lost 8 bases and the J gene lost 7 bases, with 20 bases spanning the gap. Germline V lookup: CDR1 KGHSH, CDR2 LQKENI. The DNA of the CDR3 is TGTGCCAGCCTACATTCGGACGCGGGTGGTGGCTACACCTTC. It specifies CASLHSDAGGGYTF.

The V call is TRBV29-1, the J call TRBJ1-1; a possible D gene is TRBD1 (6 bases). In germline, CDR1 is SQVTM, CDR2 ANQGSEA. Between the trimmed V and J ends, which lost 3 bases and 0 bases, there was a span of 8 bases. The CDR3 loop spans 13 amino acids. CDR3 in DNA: TGCAGCGTTGACAGGGGCTTGAACACTGAAGCTTTCTTT. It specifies CSVDRGLNTEAFF.

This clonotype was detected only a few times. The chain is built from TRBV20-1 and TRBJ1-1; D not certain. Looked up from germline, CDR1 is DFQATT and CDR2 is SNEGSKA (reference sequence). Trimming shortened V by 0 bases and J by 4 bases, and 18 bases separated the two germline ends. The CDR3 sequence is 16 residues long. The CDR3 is CSARDFRVLKSTEAFF. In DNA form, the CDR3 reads TGCAGTGCTAGAGATTTCCGGGTCCTTAAGAGCACTGAAGCTTTCTTT.

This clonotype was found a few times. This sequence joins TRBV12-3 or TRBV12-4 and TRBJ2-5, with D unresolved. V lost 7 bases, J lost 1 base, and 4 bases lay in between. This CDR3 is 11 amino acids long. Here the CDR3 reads CASTTQETQYF. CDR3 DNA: TGTGCCAGCACCACCCAAGAGACCCAGTACTTC.

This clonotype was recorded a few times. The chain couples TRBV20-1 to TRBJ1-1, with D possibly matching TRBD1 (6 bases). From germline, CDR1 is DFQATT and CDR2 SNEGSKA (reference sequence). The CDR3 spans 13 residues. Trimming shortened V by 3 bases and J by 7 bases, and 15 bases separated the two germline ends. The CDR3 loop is CSASDGGGREAFF. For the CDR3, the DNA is TGCAGTGCTAGCGATGGTGGGGGCCGTGAAGCTTTCTTT.

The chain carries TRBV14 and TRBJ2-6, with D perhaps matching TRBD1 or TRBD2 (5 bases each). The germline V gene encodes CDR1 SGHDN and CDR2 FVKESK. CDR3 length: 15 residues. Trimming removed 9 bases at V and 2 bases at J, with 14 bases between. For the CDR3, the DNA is TGTGCCAGTCAAAGAAGGGGAGCTGGGGCCAACGTCCTGACTTTC. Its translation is CASQRRGAGANVLTF.

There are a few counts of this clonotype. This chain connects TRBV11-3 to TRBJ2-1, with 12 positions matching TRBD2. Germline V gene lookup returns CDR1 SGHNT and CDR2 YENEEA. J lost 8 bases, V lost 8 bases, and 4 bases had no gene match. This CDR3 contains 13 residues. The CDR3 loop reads CASRLAGVDEQFF. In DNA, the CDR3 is TGTGCCAGCCGACTAGCGGGAGTAGATGAGCAGTTCTTC.

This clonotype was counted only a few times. CDR3 sequence (DNA): TGTGCCAGCAGTTACTCATTTGGGACAGGAAAAAACTACGAGCAGTACTTC. This encodes CASSYSFGTGKNYEQYF. The gene calls are TRBV6-5 and TRBJ2-7; 8 positions agree with TRBD1. From germline, CDR1 is MNHEY and CDR2 SVGAGI. V shed 0 bases and J 3 bases; nucleotides not matched to a gene: 10. The CDR3 runs 17 residues.

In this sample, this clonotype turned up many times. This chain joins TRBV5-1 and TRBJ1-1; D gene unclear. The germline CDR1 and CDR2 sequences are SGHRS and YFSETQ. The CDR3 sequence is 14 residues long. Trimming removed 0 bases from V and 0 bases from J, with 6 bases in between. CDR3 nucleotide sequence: TGCGCCAGCAGCTTGGCTGGAATGAACACTGAAGCTTTCTTT. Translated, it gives CASSLAGMNTEAFF.

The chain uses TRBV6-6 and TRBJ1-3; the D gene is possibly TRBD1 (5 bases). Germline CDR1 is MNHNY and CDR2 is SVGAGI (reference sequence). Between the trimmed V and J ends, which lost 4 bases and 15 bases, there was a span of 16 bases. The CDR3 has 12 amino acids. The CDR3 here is CASSLGTEEQYF. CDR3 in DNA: TGTGCCAGCAGTTTAGGGACGGAGGAACAATATTTT.

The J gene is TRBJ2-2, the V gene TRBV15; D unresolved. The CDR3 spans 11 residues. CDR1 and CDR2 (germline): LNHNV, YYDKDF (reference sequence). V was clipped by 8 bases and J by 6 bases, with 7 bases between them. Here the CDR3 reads CATRGAGELFF. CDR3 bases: TGTGCCACCCGAGGAGCCGGGGAGCTGTTTTTT.